This TCR beta chain was retrieved from a study of neoadjuvant anti-PD-1 for oral cavity cancer. The germline V gene encodes CDR1 LGHNA and CDR2 YNFKEQ. V gave up 3 bases and J gave up 8 bases; unmatched junction bases: 15. The CDR3 is made up of 18 amino acids. A note on this clone: Its antigen is not known.

Assay: immunoSEQ multiplex PCR; the TCRdb copy retains only in-frame clones and omits some. Of 70,000 to 95,000 clones in the sample, roughly 80% were seen once. Study-wide points: TCR analyses covered only a few patients per response group.

The chain is built from TRBV4-2 and TRBJ2-6; TRBD1 matches 8 bases. The source material was PBMCs, sampled before nivolumab (anti-PD-1) treatment. The clonotype comes from a person aged 35 to 85 with oral cavity squamous cell carcinoma. CDR3 nucleotides: TGTGCCAGCAGCCAGGCTCCCGGGACAGGAGAGGGTACCAACGTCCTGACTTTC. It codes for CASSQAPGTGEGTNVLTF.